The 26 T cell receptor beta chains listed next were all sequenced from one sample in a study of blood T cell repertoires in COVID-19 (dated by TCRdb to between 2020 and 2021). Libraries were constructed by the immunoSEQ multiplex PCR assay. TCRdb retrieved this table from immuneACCESS and kept in-frame rearrangements only. Not all clones are present; in checked studies, unresolved V genes account for under half, and no reason is known for the remainder. The table for this sample lists roughly 30,000 clones; 85% of them were counted only once. About 14% of the sample belongs to the ten largest clones. The source material was peripheral blood. Source of these receptors: a human donor with acute or convalescent COVID-19. The donor label of this sample is uncertain.

Only one count was recorded for this clone. The V and J genes are TRBV24-1 and TRBJ2-2; TRBD1 might be the D (5 bases). The CDR3 has 17 amino acids. Germline CDR1 KGHDR, CDR2 SFDVKD. V shed 1 base and J shed 6 bases, with 17 bases lying between them. In DNA form, the CDR3 reads TGTGCCACCAGTGATTTTGTGGCAGGGATGAATGCCGGGGAGCTGTTTTTT. Its protein is CATSDFVAGMNAGELFF.

The chain uses TRBV4-3 and TRBJ2-1; TRBD1 aligns across 7 bases. Germline values: CDR1 LGHNA, CDR2 YSLEER. V gave up 5 bases and J gave up 2 bases; unmatched junction bases: 3. The CDR3 is 14 residues long. In DNA, the CDR3 is TGCGCCAGCAGCAAAGGGACAGCCTACAATGAGCAGTTCTTC. Residues: CASSKGTAYNEQFF.

The V and J genes are TRBV19 and TRBJ1-1; no clear D gene. CDR1 and CDR2 from the germline V gene are LNHDA and SQIVND (reference sequence). With 6 bases removed from V and 8 bases from J, the gap between germline ends came to 10 bases. The CDR3 totals 11 residues. The CDR3 reads CASRTRTEAFF. The CDR3 nucleotides read TGTGCCAGTAGGACACGAACCGAAGCTTTCTTT.

The chain is built from TRBV30 and TRBJ2-3; 7 positions match TRBD2. Per the germline V gene, CDR1 is GTSNPN and CDR2 is SVGIG (reference sequence). The CDR3 length is 14 residues. V lost 2 bases and J lost 2; bases outside the gene matches: 4. The chain's CDR3 is CAWSPSGNTDTQYF. The CDR3 bases are TGTGCCTGGAGTCCCAGCGGGAACACAGATACGCAGTATTTT.

The rearrangement links TRBV30 to TRBJ2-7, with TRBD2 matching over 9 bases. The J segment lost 5 bases and the V segment lost 2 bases, leaving 13 bases of the junction unmatched. Germline V lookup: CDR1 GTSNPN, CDR2 SVGIG (reference sequence). The CDR3 covers 16 residues. The CDR3 here is CAWSPPGSGSHHEQYF. CDR3 DNA sequence: TGTGCCTGGAGTCCCCCGGGTAGCGGGAGTCATCACGAGCAGTACTTC.

The J gene is TRBJ1-2, the V gene TRBV30, with D possibly matching TRBD1 (6 bases). V gave up 0 bases and J gave up 4 bases, with 9 bases separating them. Germline CDR1 GTSNPN, CDR2 SVGIG (reference sequence). The CDR3 is 13 amino acids. The CDR3 sequence is CAWSVGGAYGYTF. CDR3 DNA: TGTGCCTGGAGTGTTGGGGGCGCCTATGGCTACACCTTC.

J is TRBJ2-5 and V is TRBV30; 10 bases align to TRBD2. The CDR3 runs 14 residues. The germline gives CDR1 GTSNPN, CDR2 SVGIG (reference sequence). With V trimmed by 0 bases and J by 4 bases, 2 bases remained unmatched. The CDR3 coding sequence is TGTGCCTGGAGTGTAGCGGGAGGGAGAGAGACCCAGTACTTC. This encodes CAWSVAGGRETQYF.

V usage is TRBV18 and J usage is TRBJ2-7, with 9 bases identical to TRBD1. Germline loops: CDR1 KGHSH, CDR2 LQKENI. The length of the CDR3 is 14 residues. The junction had 7 bases not matched to a gene; V was cut back by 3 bases and J by 7 bases. The CDR3 sequence: CASSPGQGQEEQYF. The CDR3 bases are TGTGCCAGCTCACCCGGACAGGGGCAAGAGGAGCAGTACTTC. The full variable domain, completed using reference TRBV18 and TRBJ2-7, is NAGVMQNPRHLVRRRGQEARLRCSPMKGHSHVYWYRQLPEEGLKFMVYLQKENIIDESGMPKERFSAEFPKEGPSILRIQQVVRGDSAAYFCASSPGQGQEEQYFGPGTRLTVT.

The rearrangement links TRBV7-9 to TRBJ1-4; D call uncertain. Deletions cut 5 bases from V and 8 bases from J, with 12 bases between. Germline CDR1 reads SEHNR; CDR2 reads FQNEAQ (reference sequence). The CDR3 length is 13 residues. The CDR3 sequence is CASSVGMREKLFF. The CDR3 DNA follows: TGTGCCAGCAGCGTAGGGATGCGGGAAAAACTGTTTTTT.

The chain has TRBV2 and TRBJ2-3; 14 nucleotides line up with TRBD2. Losses at the gene ends were 6 bases for V and 6 bases for J; bases not matched to a gene: 5. Looked up from germline, CDR1 is SNHLY and CDR2 is FYNNEI. This CDR3 spans 15 amino acids. The DNA for the CDR3 is TGTGCCAGCAGAGGGACTAGCGGGAGTCAGGATACGCAGTATTTT. Its protein is CASRGTSGSQDTQYF.

This chain links TRBV29-1 with TRBJ2-3, with D maybe TRBD2 (6 bases). The germline V gene has CDR1 SQVTM and CDR2 ANQGSEA. The length of the CDR3 is 16 residues. V was clipped by 1 base and J by 0 bases, with 14 bases between them. For the CDR3, the DNA is TGCAGCGTTGAAGCGGGAGCCGGCTTGAGCACAGATACGCAGTATTTT. This encodes CSVEAGAGLSTDTQYF.

The chain joins TRBV4-3 to TRBJ1-2, with unresolved D. Deletions cut 0 bases from V and 1 base from J, with 9 bases between. CDR1 LGHNA and CDR2 YSLEER come from the germline V gene. CDR3 length: 15 amino acids. CDR3 in DNA: TGCGCCAGCAGCCAAGAGTGGCGGAATAACTATGGCTACACCTTC. It codes for CASSQEWRNNYGYTF.

The genes are TRBV7-9 and TRBJ1-3, with unresolved D. There are 14 residues in the CDR3. Trimming shortened V by 6 bases and J by 2 bases, and 11 bases separated the two germline ends. Per the germline V gene, CDR1 is SEHNR and CDR2 is FQNEAQ (reference sequence). The CDR3: CASRREGTGNTIYF. Here the CDR3 DNA reads TGTGCCAGCAGGAGGGAGGGAACTGGAAACACCATATATTTT.

This chain connects TRBV6-5 to TRBJ1-4; 7 bases map to TRBD1. There are 13 residues in the CDR3. The J segment lost 7 bases and the V segment lost 6 bases, leaving 5 bases of the junction unmatched. Germline V gene sequence: CDR1 MNHEY, CDR2 SVGAGI. CDR3 residues: CASRAQGGEKLFF. The CDR3 nucleotides are TGTGCCAGCAGGGCCCAGGGGGGTGAAAAACTGTTTTTT.

This chain links TRBV18 with TRBJ1-5; D possibly corresponds to TRBD1 (5 bases). The CDR3 loop spans 13 amino acids. CDR1 and CDR2 from the germline V gene are KGHSH and LQKENI. Trimming shortened V by 4 bases and J by 7 bases, and 11 bases separated the two germline ends. The chain's CDR3 is CASSQDKIQPQHF. The DNA for the CDR3 is TGTGCCAGCTCACAGGACAAGATACAGCCCCAGCATTTT.

The chain links TRBV11-1 to TRBJ2-1; D is undetermined. Germline-derived CDR1 and CDR2 are SGHAT and FQDESV (reference sequence). Trimming pared 0 bases from V and 8 bases from J, leaving 5 bases between. The CDR3 is made up of 12 amino acids. CDR3 loop: CASSLAGDEQFF. CDR3 bases: TGTGCCAGCAGCTTAGCTGGAGATGAGCAGTTCTTC.

The gene calls are TRBV5-1 and TRBJ1-5; the D is unclear. Trimming cost V 0 bases and J 4 bases, with 5 bases left between them. The germline V gene has CDR1 SGHRS and CDR2 YFSETQ. This CDR3 region has 13 residues. The CDR3 loop reads CASSLDSNQPQHF. The CDR3 DNA sequence: TGCGCCAGCAGCTTGGACAGTAATCAGCCCCAGCATTTT.

The chain is built from TRBV11-3 and TRBJ2-2; 9 bases line up with TRBD2. This CDR3 has 17 residues. V was pared by 0 bases and J by 4 bases, with 6 bases of the junction left unmatched. From germline, CDR1 is SGHNT and CDR2 YENEEA. CDR3 sequence (DNA): TGTGCCAGCAGCTTAGATGCGGGAGGGCCAGGCACCGGGGAGCTGTTTTTT. Translation gives CASSLDAGGPGTGELFF.

This clone turned up a few times. The chain is built from TRBV7-3 and TRBJ1-6; D is perhaps TRBD1 (6 bases). The ends were cut back, 5 bases at V and 3 bases at J, with 11 bases in the middle. This CDR3 contains 15 residues. The germline V gene encodes CDR1 SGHTA and CDR2 FQGTGA. The CDR3 DNA sequence: TGTGCCAGCAGCCCCTCAGGGGACTATAATTCACCCCTCCACTTT. Protein product: CASSPSGDYNSPLHF.

CDR3 nucleotides: TGTGCAGCATCTCGGACAGGGCCTTCCACCGTGCAGTACTTC. It translates to CAASRTGPSTVQYF. This chain connects TRBV19 to TRBJ2-7, with 8 bases fitting TRBD1. This CDR3 comprises 14 residues. Germline CDR1 and CDR2: LNHDA and SQIVND (reference sequence).

The CDR3 DNA reads TGTGCCAGTAGTATCGGAGTGGGCACAGATACGCAGTATTTT. Translated, it gives CASSIGVGTDTQYF. V gene TRBV19 combines with J gene TRBJ2-3; D is unclear. The germline CDR1 and CDR2 sequences are LNHDA and SQIVND (reference sequence). V shed 3 bases and J shed 1 base, with 8 bases lying between them. The CDR3 sequence is 14 residues long.

The chain carries TRBV18 and TRBJ2-5; D unresolved. The V gene lost 8 bases and the J gene lost 4 bases, with 14 bases spanning the gap. The V gene's germline CDR1 is KGHSH and CDR2 LQKENI. The CDR3 is 13 amino acids. CDR3: CASLPATRETQYF. CDR3 DNA: TGTGCCAGCCTACCAGCGACTCGAGAGACCCAGTACTTC.

V is TRBV3-1 (or the pseudogene TRBV3-2) and J is TRBJ1-1; D uncertain. The germline V gene has CDR1 LGHDT and CDR2 YNNKEL (reference sequence). The CDR3 loop spans 15 amino acids. V shed 1 base and J shed 1 base, with 10 bases lying between them. Here the CDR3 DNA reads TGTGCCAGCAGCCAAGGATTTTACACGAACACTGAAGCTTTCTTT. Translated, it gives CASSQGFYTNTEAFF.

The V and J genes are TRBV29-1 and TRBJ2-7, with 7 positions matching TRBD1. The V segment lost 6 bases and the J segment 3 bases; nucleotides outside the gene matches: 5. Germline assignment: CDR1 SQVTM and CDR2 ANQGSEA. This CDR3 region has 12 residues. CDR3 region: CSVRQGSYEQYF. CDR3 in DNA: TGCAGCGTAAGACAGGGTAGCTACGAGCAGTACTTC.

The CDR3 is CASSQGHTGSGANVLTF. Written as DNA, the CDR3 is TGCGCCAGCAGCCAAGGCCATACAGGGTCTGGGGCCAACGTCCTGACTTTC. The rearrangement joins TRBV4-3 to TRBJ2-6; TRBD1 is a possible D gene (6 bases). Germline lookup yields CDR1 LGHNA and CDR2 YSLEER. This CDR3 has 17 amino acids. Trimming removed 1 base from V and 1 base from J, with 11 bases in between.

V is TRBV6-5 and J is TRBJ1-4, with 8 nucleotides matching TRBD1. V lost 5 bases to trimming and J lost 7 bases; unmatched junction nucleotides: 6. CDR3 length: 14 amino acids. Per germline, CDR1 MNHEY and CDR2 SVGAGI. The DNA for the CDR3 is TGTGCCAGCAGTAGACAGGGGATCGGTGAAAAACTGTTTTTT. This translates into CASSRQGIGEKLFF.